Below are 5 T cell receptor beta chains sequenced from a single sample in a study of control samples from healthy donors and cancer patients. Clones were read by immunoSEQ multiplex PCR, and TCRdb kept only the in-frame ones, dropping some. This table has approximately 37,000 clones, approximately 90% appearing once. Material: blood. These TCRs come from a woman in her fifties or sixties in good health.

The rearrangement joins TRBV18 to TRBJ1-1; D not resolved. V was clipped by 6 bases and J by 3 bases, with 11 bases between them. Per the germline V gene, CDR1 is KGHSH and CDR2 is LQKENI. This CDR3 comprises 13 residues. CDR3 sequence (DNA): TGTGCCAGCTCCACTAAACTTGACACTGAAGCTTTCTTT. Translation gives CASSTKLDTEAFF.

The count of this clone is one. The chain couples TRBV7-9 to TRBJ2-7; D ambiguous. Trimming removed 1 base at V and 2 bases at J, with 9 bases between. The germline V gene has CDR1 SEHNR and CDR2 FQNEAQ (reference sequence). The CDR3 sequence is 14 residues long. The CDR3 nucleotides are TGTGCCAGCAGCTTAGGTTGGGGAACCTACGAGCAGTACTTC. It specifies CASSLGWGTYEQYF. The variable domain in full, completed from reference TRBV7-9 and TRBJ2-7, reads DTGVSQNPRHKITKRGQNVTFRCDPISEHNRLYWYRQTLGQGPEFLTYFQNEAQLEKSRLLSDRFSAERPKGSFSTLEIQRTEQGDSAMYLCASSLGWGTYEQYFGPGTRLTVT.

This CDR3 reads CASSSFSGTDTQYF. CDR3 in DNA: TGTGCCAGCAGCTCTTTCTCTGGCACAGATACGCAGTATTTT. V gene TRBV7-6 combines with J gene TRBJ2-3, with D unresolved. V dropped 4 bases and J dropped 1 base, with 9 bases sitting between them. This CDR3 comprises 14 residues. Germline assignment: CDR1 SGHVS and CDR2 FNYEAQ. Full variable domain (rest looked up from reference TRBV7-6 and TRBJ2-3): GAGVSQSPRYKVTKRGQDVALRCDPISGHVSLYWYRQALGQGPEFLTYFNYEAQQDKSGLPNDRFSAERPEGSISTLTIQRTEQRDSAMYRCASSSFSGTDTQYFGPGTRLTVL.

The chain recombines TRBV7-3 with TRBJ2-2; tentatively, D is TRBD1 or TRBD2 (5 bases each). Looked up from germline, CDR1 is SGHTA and CDR2 is FQGTGA. The CDR3 loop spans 13 amino acids. V dropped 4 bases and J dropped 4 bases, with 7 bases sitting between them. DNA of the CDR3: TGTGCCAGCAGCTACGGGACCACCGGGGAGCTGTTTTTT. It yields the protein CASSYGTTGELFF.

The genes are TRBV18 and TRBJ2-2; 7 nucleotides match TRBD2. The CDR3 has 17 residues. Germline CDR1 KGHSH, CDR2 LQKENI. V dropped 7 bases and J dropped 3; count of bases not matched to a gene: 14. The CDR3 DNA is TGTGCCAGCTATCCAACCCAAGCGGGGTCGTACACCGGGGAGCTGTTTTTT. Its protein is CASYPTQAGSYTGELFF. Combining the CDR3 with reference TRBV18 and TRBJ2-2 gives the whole variable domain NAGVMQNPRHLVRRRGQEARLRCSPMKGHSHVYWYRQLPEEGLKFMVYLQKENIIDESGMPKERFSAEFPKEGPSILRIQQVVRGDSAAYFCASYPTQAGSYTGELFFGEGSRLTVL.